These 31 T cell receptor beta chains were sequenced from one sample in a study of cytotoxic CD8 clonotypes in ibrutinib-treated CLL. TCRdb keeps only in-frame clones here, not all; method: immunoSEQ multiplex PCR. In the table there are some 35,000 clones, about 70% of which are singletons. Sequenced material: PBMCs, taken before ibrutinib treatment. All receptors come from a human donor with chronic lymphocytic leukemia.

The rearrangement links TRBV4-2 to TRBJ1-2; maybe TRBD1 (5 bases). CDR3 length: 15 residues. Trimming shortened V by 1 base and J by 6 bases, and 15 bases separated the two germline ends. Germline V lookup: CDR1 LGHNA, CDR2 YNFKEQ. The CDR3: CASSQGGTFVDGYTF. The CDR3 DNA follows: TGTGCCAGCAGCCAAGGGGGGACCTTCGTCGATGGCTACACCTTC.

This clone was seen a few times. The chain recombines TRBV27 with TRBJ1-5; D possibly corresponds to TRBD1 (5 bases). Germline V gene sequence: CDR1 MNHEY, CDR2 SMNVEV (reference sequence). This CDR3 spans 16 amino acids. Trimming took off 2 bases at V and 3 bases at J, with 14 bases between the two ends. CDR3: CASSLGLGGTNQPQHF. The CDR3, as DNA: TGTGCCAGCAGTTTAGGGCTGGGGGGAACCAATCAGCCCCAGCATTTT.

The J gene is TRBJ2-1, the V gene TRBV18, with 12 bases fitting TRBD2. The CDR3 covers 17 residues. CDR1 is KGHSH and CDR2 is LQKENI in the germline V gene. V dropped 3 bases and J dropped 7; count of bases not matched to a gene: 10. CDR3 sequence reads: CASSPRLAGDLANEQFF. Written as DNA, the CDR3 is TGTGCCAGCTCACCTCGACTAGCGGGAGATCTGGCAAATGAGCAGTTCTTC.

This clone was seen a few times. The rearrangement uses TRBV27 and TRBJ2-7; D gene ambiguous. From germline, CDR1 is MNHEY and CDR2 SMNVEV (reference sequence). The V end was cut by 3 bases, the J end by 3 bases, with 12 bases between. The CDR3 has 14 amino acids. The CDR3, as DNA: TGTGCCAGCAGTTTGAGTCCAACTTACTACGAGCAGTACTTC. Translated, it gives CASSLSPTYYEQYF.

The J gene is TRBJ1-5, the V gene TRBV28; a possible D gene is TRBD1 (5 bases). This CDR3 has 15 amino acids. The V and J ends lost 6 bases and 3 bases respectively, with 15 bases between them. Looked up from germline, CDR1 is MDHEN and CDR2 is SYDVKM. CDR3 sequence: CASRSGGFDNQPQHF. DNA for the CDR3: TGTGCCAGCAGATCGGGGGGATTTGACAATCAGCCCCAGCATTTT.

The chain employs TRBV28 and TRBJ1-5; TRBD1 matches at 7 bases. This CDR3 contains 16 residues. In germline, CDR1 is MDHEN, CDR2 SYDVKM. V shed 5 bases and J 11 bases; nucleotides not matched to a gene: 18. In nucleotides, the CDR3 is TGTGCCAGCAGTATTACCCTCACAGGGGAGGACGAGGCCCAGCATTTT. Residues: CASSITLTGEDEAQHF. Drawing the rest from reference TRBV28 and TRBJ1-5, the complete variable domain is DVKVTQSSRYLVKRTGEKVFLECVQDMDHENMFWYRQDPGLGLRLIYFSYDVKMKEKGDIPEGYSVSREKKERFSLILESASTNQTSMYLCASSITLTGEDEAQHFGDGTRLSIL.

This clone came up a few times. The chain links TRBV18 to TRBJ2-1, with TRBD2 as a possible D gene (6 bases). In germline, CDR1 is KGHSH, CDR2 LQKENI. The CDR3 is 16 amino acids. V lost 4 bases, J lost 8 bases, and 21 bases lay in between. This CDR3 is CASSQGGGTWGYEQFF. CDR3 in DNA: TGTGCCAGCTCACAGGGCGGCGGGACGTGGGGATATGAGCAGTTCTTC. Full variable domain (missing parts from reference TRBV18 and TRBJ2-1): NAGVMQNPRHLVRRRGQEARLRCSPMKGHSHVYWYRQLPEEGLKFMVYLQKENIIDESGMPKERFSAEFPKEGPSILRIQQVVRGDSAAYFCASSQGGGTWGYEQFFGPGTRLTVL.

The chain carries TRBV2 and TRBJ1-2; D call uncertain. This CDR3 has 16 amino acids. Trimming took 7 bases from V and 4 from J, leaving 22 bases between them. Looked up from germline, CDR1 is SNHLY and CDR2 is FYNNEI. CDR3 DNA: TGTGCCAGCATCTCAACCCAGAGTGGGGAAACCTATGGCTACACCTTC. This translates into CASISTQSGETYGYTF.

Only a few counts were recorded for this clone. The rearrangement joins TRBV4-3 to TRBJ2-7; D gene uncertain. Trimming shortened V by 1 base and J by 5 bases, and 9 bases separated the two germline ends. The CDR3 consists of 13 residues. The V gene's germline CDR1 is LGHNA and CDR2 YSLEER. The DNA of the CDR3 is TGCGCCAGCAGCCAAGCACTGGCCCACGAGCAGTACTTC. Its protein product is CASSQALAHEQYF.

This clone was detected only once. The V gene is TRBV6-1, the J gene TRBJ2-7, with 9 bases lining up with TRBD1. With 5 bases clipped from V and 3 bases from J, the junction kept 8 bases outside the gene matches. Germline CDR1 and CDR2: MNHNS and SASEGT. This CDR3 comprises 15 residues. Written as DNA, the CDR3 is TGTGCCAGCAGTAGGACAGGGGAGATCTTCTACGAGCAGTACTTC. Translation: CASSRTGEIFYEQYF.

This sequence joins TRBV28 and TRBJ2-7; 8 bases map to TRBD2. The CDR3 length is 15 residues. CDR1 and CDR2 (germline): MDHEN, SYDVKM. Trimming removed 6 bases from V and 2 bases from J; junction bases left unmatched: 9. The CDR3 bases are TGTGCCAGCAGGACGGCGGGAGGCGGGGCCTACGAGCAGTACTTC. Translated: CASRTAGGGAYEQYF.

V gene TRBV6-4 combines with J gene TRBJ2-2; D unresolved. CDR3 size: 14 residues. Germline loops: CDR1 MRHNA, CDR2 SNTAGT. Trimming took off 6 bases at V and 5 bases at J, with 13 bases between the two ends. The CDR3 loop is CASSLRTGTGELFF. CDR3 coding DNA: TGTGCCAGCAGCCTGCGGACCGGAACCGGGGAGCTGTTTTTT.

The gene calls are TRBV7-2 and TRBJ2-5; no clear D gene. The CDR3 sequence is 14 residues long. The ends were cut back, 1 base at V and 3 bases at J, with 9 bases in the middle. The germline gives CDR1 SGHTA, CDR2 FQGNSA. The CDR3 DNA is TGTGCCAGCAGCTTAGATCCGGGTGAAGAGACCCAGTACTTC. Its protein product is CASSLDPGEETQYF.

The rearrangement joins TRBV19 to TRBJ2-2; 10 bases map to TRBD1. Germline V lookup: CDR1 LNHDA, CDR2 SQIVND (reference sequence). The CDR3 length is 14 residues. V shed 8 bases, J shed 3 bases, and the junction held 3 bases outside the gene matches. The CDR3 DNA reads TGTGCCAGTCTTGGACAGGGGGACACCGGGGAGCTGTTTTTT. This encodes CASLGQGDTGELFF.

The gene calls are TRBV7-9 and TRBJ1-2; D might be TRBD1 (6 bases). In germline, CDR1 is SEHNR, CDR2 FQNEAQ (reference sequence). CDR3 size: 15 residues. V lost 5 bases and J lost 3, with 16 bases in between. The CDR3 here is CASSPSMGGDYGYTF. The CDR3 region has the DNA TGTGCCAGCAGCCCCTCGATGGGGGGCGACTATGGCTACACCTTC.

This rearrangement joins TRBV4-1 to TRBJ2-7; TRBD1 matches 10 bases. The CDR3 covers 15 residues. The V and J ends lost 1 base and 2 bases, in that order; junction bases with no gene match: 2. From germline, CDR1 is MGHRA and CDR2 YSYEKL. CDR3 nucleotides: TGCGCCAGCAGCCAAGCAGGACAGGGGGCCTACGAGCAGTACTTC. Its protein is CASSQAGQGAYEQYF.

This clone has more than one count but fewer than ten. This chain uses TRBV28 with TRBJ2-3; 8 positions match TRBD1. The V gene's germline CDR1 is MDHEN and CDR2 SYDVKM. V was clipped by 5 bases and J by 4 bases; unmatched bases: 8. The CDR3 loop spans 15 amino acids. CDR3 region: CASSPRQGMSDTQYF. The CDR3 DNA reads TGTGCCAGCAGTCCACGACAGGGGATGTCAGATACGCAGTATTTT.

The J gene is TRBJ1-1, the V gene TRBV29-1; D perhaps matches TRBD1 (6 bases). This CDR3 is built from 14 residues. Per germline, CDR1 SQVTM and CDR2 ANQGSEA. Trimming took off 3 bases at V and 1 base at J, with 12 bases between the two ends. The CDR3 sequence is CSVDRGTRNTEAFF. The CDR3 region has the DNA TGCAGCGTTGATCGGGGGACACGGAACACTGAAGCTTTCTTT. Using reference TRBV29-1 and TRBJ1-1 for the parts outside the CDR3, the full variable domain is SAVISQKPSRDICQRGTSLTIQCQVDSQVTMMFWYRQQPGQSLTLIATANQGSEATYESGFVIDKFPISRPNLTFSTLTVSNMSPEDSSIYLCSVDRGTRNTEAFFGQGTRLTVV.

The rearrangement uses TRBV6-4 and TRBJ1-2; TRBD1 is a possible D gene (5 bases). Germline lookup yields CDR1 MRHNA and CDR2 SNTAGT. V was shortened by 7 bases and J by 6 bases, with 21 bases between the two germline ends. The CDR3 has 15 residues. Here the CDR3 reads CASNADVGRVDGYTF. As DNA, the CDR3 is TGTGCCAGCAATGCAGACGTTGGCAGGGTAGATGGCTACACCTTC.

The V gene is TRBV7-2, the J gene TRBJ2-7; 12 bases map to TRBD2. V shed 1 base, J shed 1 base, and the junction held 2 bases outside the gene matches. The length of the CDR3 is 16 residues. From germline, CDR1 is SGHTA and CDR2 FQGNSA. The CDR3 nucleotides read TGTGCCAGCAGCTTAGGGGGACTAGCGGGTTCCTACGAGCAGTACTTC. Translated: CASSLGGLAGSYEQYF.

CDR3 sequence: CASSSTWVGVDYGYTF. The CDR3 DNA reads TGCGCCAGCAGCTCCACCTGGGTGGGGGTTGACTATGGCTACACCTTC. The V and J genes are TRBV4-1 and TRBJ1-2; a possible D gene is TRBD1 (5 bases). The length of the CDR3 is 16 residues. V was cut by 5 bases and J by 3 bases, with 19 bases left in between. CDR1 and CDR2 from the germline V gene are MGHRA and YSYEKL.

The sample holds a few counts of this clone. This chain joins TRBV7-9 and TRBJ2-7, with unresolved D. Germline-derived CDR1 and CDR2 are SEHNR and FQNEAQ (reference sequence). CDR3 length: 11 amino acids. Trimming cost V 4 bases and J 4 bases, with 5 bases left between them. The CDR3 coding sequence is TGTGCCAGCAGCTACCGTTACGAGCAGTACTTC. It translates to CASSYRYEQYF.

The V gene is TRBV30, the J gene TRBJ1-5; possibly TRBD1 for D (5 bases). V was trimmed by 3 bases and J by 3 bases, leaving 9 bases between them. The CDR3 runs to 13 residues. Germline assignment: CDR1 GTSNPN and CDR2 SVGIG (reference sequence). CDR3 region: CAWRTGPNQPQHF. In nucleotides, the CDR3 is TGTGCCTGGAGAACAGGCCCCAATCAGCCCCAGCATTTT.

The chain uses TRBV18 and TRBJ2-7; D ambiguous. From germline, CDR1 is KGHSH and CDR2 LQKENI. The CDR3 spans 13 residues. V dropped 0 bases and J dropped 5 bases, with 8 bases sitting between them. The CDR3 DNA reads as TGTGCCAGCTCACCACCTCCATTCGACGAGCAGTACTTC. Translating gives CASSPPPFDEQYF.

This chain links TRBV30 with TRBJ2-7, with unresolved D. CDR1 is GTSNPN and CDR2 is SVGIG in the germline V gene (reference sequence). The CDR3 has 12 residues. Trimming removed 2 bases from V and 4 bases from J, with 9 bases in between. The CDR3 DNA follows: TGTGCCTGGAGTACTACAGTTTACGAGCAGTACTTC. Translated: CAWSTTVYEQYF.

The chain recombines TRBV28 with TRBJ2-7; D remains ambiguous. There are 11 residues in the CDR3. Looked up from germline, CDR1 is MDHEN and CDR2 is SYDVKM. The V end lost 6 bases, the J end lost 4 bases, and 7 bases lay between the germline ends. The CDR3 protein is CASSVTYEQYF. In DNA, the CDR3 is TGTGCCAGCAGCGTAACATACGAGCAGTACTTC.

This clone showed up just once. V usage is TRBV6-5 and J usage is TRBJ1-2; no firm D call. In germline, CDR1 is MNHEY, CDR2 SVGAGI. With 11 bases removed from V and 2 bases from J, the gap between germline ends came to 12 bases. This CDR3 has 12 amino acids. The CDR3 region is CAGFSENYGYTF. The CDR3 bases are TGTGCCGGGTTCTCGGAAAACTATGGCTACACCTTC.

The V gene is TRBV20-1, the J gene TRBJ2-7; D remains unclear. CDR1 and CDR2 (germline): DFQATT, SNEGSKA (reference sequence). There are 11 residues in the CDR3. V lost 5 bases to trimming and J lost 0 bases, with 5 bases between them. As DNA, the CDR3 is TGCAGTGCTCCCCGCTCCTACGAGCAGTACTTC. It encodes CSAPRSYEQYF.

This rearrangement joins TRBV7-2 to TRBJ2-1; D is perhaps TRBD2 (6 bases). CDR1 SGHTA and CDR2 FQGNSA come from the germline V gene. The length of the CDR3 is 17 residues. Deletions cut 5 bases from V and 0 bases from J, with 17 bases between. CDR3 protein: CASSLEPWGGSYNEQFF. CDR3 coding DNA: TGTGCCAGCAGCCTCGAGCCTTGGGGAGGCTCCTACAATGAGCAGTTCTTC.

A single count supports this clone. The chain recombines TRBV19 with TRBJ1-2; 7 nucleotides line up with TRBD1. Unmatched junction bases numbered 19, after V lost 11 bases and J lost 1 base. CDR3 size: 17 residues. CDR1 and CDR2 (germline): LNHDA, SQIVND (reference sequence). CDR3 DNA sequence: TGTGCCGCAAAAAACCGGGACAGCTGGGAGCTTAACTATGGCTACACCTTC. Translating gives CAAKNRDSWELNYGYTF.

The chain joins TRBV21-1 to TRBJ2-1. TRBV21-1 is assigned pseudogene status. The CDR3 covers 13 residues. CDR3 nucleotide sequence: TGTGCCAGCAGCCTTCCCGGGCTCCATGAGCAGTTCTTC. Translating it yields CASSLPGLHEQFF.